This entry lists 22 T cell receptor beta chains sequenced from one sample in a study of T-cell reconstitution after alpha-beta-depleted transplantation in children. A TCRbeta library incorporating unique molecular identifiers was prepared. TCRdb ran MiXCR on the PCR reads and lists one entry per CDR3 protein. The data show over 200,000 distinct CDR3 sequences, with roughly 9% seen just once and 5.5% to 8% held by the top ten. The sample was PBMCs from the stem cell graft donor, taken from the stem cell graft. All receptors come from a human donor who donated a stem cell graft to a child with acute lymphoblastic leukemia.

This clonotype was detected a few times. The CDR3: CASSEGQGDDGYTF. For the CDR3, the DNA is TGTGCCAGCAGCGAGGGACAGGGTGACGATGGCTACACCTTC. This chain connects TRBV4-2 to TRBJ1-2; the match to TRBD1 covers 9 bases. With V trimmed by 5 bases and J by 6 bases, 7 bases remained unmatched. There are 14 residues in the CDR3. Per the germline V gene, CDR1 is LGHNA and CDR2 is YNFKEQ.

The V gene is TRBV24-1, the J gene TRBJ2-3; TRBD2 might be the D (5 bases). The CDR3 is 15 amino acids. The ends were cut back, 3 bases at V and 0 bases at J, with 9 bases in the middle. Germline lookup yields CDR1 KGHDR and CDR2 SFDVKD. CDR3 nucleotide sequence: TGTGCCACCAGTGATGCGGGCCCTAGCACAGATACGCAGTATTTT. Translated, it gives CATSDAGPSTDTQYF.

This clonotype came up many times. This chain joins TRBV12-3 or TRBV12-4 and TRBJ2-7; TRBD1 aligns across 8 bases. This CDR3 has 15 residues. V shed 6 bases, J shed 3 bases, and the junction held 10 bases outside the gene matches. The CDR3 DNA follows: TGTGCCAGCAGGAAGGGGCAGGGGGCGCGCTACGAGCAGTACTTC. This translates into CASRKGQGARYEQYF.

This clonotype was observed a handful of times. The CDR3 spells CASSPLTGRNTEAFF. CDR3 bases: TGTGCCAGCAGTCCGCTGACAGGGAGGAACACTGAAGCTTTCTTT. The chain combines TRBV12-3 or TRBV12-4 with TRBJ1-1, with 7 bases aligning to TRBD1. The CDR3 spans 15 residues. The V and J ends lost 5 bases and 1 base, in that order; junction bases with no gene match: 7.

DNA of the CDR3: TGTGCCAGCCTTCAGGGGGCGGGGTATGGCTACACCTTC. Amino acid sequence: CASLQGAGYGYTF. The chain combines TRBV25-1 with TRBJ1-2, with 8 bases aligning to TRBD1. V dropped 8 bases and J dropped 5; count of bases not matched to a gene: 7. The CDR3 is 13 amino acids. Looked up from germline, CDR1 is MGHDK and CDR2 is SYGVNS.

This clonotype has just a few counts. This sequence joins TRBV5-1 and TRBJ2-3, with TRBD2 identical over 8 bases. V was clipped by 0 bases and J by 2 bases; unmatched bases: 8. The CDR3 contains 17 residues. CDR1 is SGHRS, CDR2 YFSETQ, per germline. CDR3 in amino acids: CASSLALTSGSTDTQYF. The CDR3 DNA reads as TGCGCCAGCAGCTTGGCCCTCACTAGCGGTTCCACAGATACGCAGTATTTT.

This clonotype came up many times. The chain combines TRBV9 with TRBJ1-3, with unresolved D. The CDR3 extends over 13 amino acids. CDR1 is SGDLS and CDR2 is YYNGEE in the germline V gene. The V end was cut by 6 bases, the J end by 2 bases, with 9 bases between. CDR3 nucleotide sequence: TGTGCCAGCATGCAGGTTCCTGGAAACACCATATATTTT. This translates into CASMQVPGNTIYF.

This clonotype has more than one count but fewer than ten. The V gene is TRBV20-1, the J gene TRBJ2-7; the D gene is possibly TRBD1 (6 bases). Trimming took off 3 bases at V and 3 bases at J, with 18 bases between the two ends. The germline CDR1 and CDR2 sequences are DFQATT and SNEGSKA (reference sequence). The CDR3 is 15 residues long. CDR3 residues: CSASDLRDIHYEQYF. The CDR3 DNA sequence: TGCAGTGCTAGCGACCTCCGGGACATACACTACGAGCAGTACTTC.

There are many counts of this clonotype. V gene TRBV10-1 combines with J gene TRBJ2-4, with 7 bases lining up with TRBD1. The CDR3 spans 14 residues. V was clipped by 7 bases and J by 3 bases; unmatched bases: 6. Germline V gives CDR1 WNHNN, CDR2 SYGVQD (reference sequence). The CDR3: CASIRGQGKNIQYF. Written as DNA, the CDR3 is TGCGCCAGCATTAGGGGGCAGGGCAAAAACATTCAGTACTTC.

Remarks on this clonotype: One base away lies a much larger clone, so this may be a sequencing read error. This chain uses TRBV6-1 with TRBJ1-4; possible D gene TRBD1, 6 bases. The germline V gene encodes CDR1 MNHNS and CDR2 SASEGT. This CDR3 is 13 amino acids long. The ends were cut back, 10 bases at V and 8 bases at J, with 17 bases in the middle. The CDR3 here is CATSRQDGEKLFF. The DNA for the CDR3 is TGTGCCACCAGCCGACAGGACGGGGAAAAACTGTTTTTT.

This clonotype was observed a few times. The rearrangement links TRBV2 to TRBJ1-5; the D is unclear. CDR1 is SNHLY, CDR2 FYNNEI, per germline. V lost 6 bases and J 2 bases, leaving 11 bases between the germline ends. The length of the CDR3 is 14 residues. CDR3 nucleotides: TGTGCCAGCAGCAGTCAATCGGGCAATCAGCCCCAGCATTTT. Protein sequence: CASSSQSGNQPQHF.

This chain connects TRBV5-1 to TRBJ1-5; D gene uncertain. The germline CDR1 and CDR2 sequences are SGHRS and YFSETQ. V was clipped by 4 bases and J by 0 bases, with 14 bases between them. This CDR3 region has 16 residues. CDR3 residues: CASSLSPAYSNQPQHF. The CDR3 nucleotides read TGCGCCAGCAGCCTCAGTCCGGCGTATAGCAATCAGCCCCAGCATTTT.

V is TRBV12-3 or TRBV12-4 and J is TRBJ1-5; a possible D gene is TRBD1 (5 bases). V dropped 3 bases and J dropped 0 bases, with 12 bases sitting between them. The CDR3 totals 16 residues. This chain's CDR3 is CASSFGGSDSNQPQHF. The DNA for the CDR3 is TGTGCCAGCAGTTTTGGGGGGAGCGATAGCAATCAGCCCCAGCATTTT.

V is TRBV12-3 or TRBV12-4 and J is TRBJ2-7; 7 nucleotides match TRBD2. CDR3 size: 15 residues. The V and J ends lost 5 bases and 0 bases, in that order; junction bases with no gene match: 7. For the CDR3, the DNA is TGTGCCAGCAGTCCGCAGGGAGGGCTCTCCTACGAGCAGTACTTC. This codes for CASSPQGGLSYEQYF.

This clonotype occurred many times. The chain carries TRBV6-2 or TRBV6-3 and TRBJ2-5, with 10 bases identical to TRBD2. Germline V gene lookup returns CDR1 MNHEY and CDR2 SVGEGT. CDR3 length: 15 residues. The ends lost 5 bases at V and 1 base at J; junction bases unmatched: 4. CDR3 protein: CASSRGLAVQETQYF. In DNA, the CDR3 is TGTGCCAGCAGTCGCGGACTAGCGGTCCAAGAGACCCAGTACTTC.

The V call is TRBV7-9, the J call TRBJ2-7; 8 bases are shared with TRBD1. Germline values: CDR1 SEHNR, CDR2 FQNEAQ (reference sequence). The CDR3 sequence is 14 residues long. Losses at the gene ends were 5 bases for V and 4 bases for J; bases not matched to a gene: 7. CDR3 region: CASSGRDRSYEQYF. CDR3 DNA: TGTGCCAGCAGCGGGCGGGACAGGAGTTACGAGCAGTACTTC. Combining the CDR3 with reference TRBV7-9 and TRBJ2-7 gives the whole variable domain DTGVSQNPRHKITKRGQNVTFRCDPISEHNRLYWYRQTLGQGPEFLTYFQNEAQLEKSRLLSDRFSAERPKGSFSTLEIQRTEQGDSAMYLCASSGRDRSYEQYFGPGTRLTVT.

The J gene is TRBJ2-5, the V gene TRBV7-2, with 7 bases identical to TRBD1. Per germline, CDR1 SGHTA and CDR2 FQGNSA. This CDR3 contains 15 residues. Losses at the gene ends were 8 bases for V and 5 bases for J; bases not matched to a gene: 14. CDR3 in DNA: TGTGCCAGCCTAAGGGGGCGAGGGTCGAGCGAGACCCAGTACTTC. It translates to CASLRGRGSSETQYF.

This clonotype was detected ten times or more. The CDR3 protein is CASSQRLAGRETQYF. Here the CDR3 DNA reads TGTGCCAGCAGTCAACGACTAGCGGGGAGGGAGACCCAGTACTTC. This sequence joins TRBV6-2 or TRBV6-3 and TRBJ2-5; 11 nucleotides match TRBD2. V lost 5 bases, J lost 5 bases, and 7 bases stayed unmatched. The germline V gene encodes CDR1 MNHEY and CDR2 SVGEGT. The CDR3 is 15 residues long.

This clonotype was recorded many times. The genes are TRBV7-2 and TRBJ2-1, with D unresolved. The CDR3 is 12 residues long. Trimming removed 1 base from V and 6 bases from J, with 4 bases in between. CDR1 is SGHTA and CDR2 is FQGNSA in the germline V gene. CDR3 sequence reads: CASSLGLNEQFF. CDR3 DNA sequence: TGTGCCAGCAGCTTAGGACTCAATGAGCAGTTCTTC.

This clonotype has more than one count but fewer than ten. The chain is built from TRBV2 and TRBJ2-3; 9 nucleotides line up with TRBD1. Looked up from germline, CDR1 is SNHLY and CDR2 is FYNNEI. This CDR3 has 20 amino acids. With 6 bases clipped from V and 2 bases from J, the junction kept 21 bases outside the gene matches. The CDR3 is CASRSIGWTGVMALTDTQYF. The CDR3 coding sequence is TGTGCCAGCAGGTCGATCGGGTGGACAGGGGTTATGGCCCTCACAGATACGCAGTATTTT.

This chain connects TRBV5-1 to TRBJ2-5; TRBD2 matches 12 bases. J was trimmed by 0 bases and V by 0 bases; bases with no gene match: 3. Looked up from germline, CDR1 is SGHRS and CDR2 is YFSETQ. The CDR3 spans 17 residues. This chain's CDR3 is CASSLVLAGGNQETQYF. The CDR3 DNA is TGCGCCAGCAGCTTGGTTCTAGCGGGGGGGAACCAAGAGACCCAGTACTTC.

This clonotype was seen at least ten times. The chain links TRBV12-3 or TRBV12-4 to TRBJ2-1, with 12 bases fitting TRBD2. The ends lost 4 bases at V and 6 bases at J; junction bases unmatched: 4. CDR3 length: 15 residues. The CDR3 reads CASSSLAGGRNEQFF. CDR3 DNA sequence: TGTGCCAGCAGTTCTCTAGCGGGGGGGCGCAATGAGCAGTTCTTC.